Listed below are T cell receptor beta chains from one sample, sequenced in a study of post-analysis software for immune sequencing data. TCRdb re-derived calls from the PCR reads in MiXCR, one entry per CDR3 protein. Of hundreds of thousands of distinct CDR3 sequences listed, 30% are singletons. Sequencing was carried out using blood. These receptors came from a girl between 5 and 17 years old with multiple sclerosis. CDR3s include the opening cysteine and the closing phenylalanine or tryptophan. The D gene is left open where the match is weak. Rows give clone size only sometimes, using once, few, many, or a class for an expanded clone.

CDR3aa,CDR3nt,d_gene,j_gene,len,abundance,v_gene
CASSFTAGGGDTQYF,TGCGCCAGCAGCTTTACAGCGGGGGGCGGAGATACGCAGTATTTT,TRBD2,TRBJ2-3,15,.,TRBV5-1
CSAKNDGYTEAFF,TGCAGTGCTAAGAACGACGGGTACACTGAAGCTTTCTTT,.,TRBJ1-1,13,.,TRBV20-1
CASSFGHSGNTIYF,TGTGCCAGCAGTTTCGGCCACTCTGGAAACACCATATATTTT,.,TRBJ1-3,14,few,TRBV12-3/TRBV12-4
CASSFLSGLRLETQYF,TGTGCCAGCAGTTTCCTCAGCGGACTCAGGTTGGAGACCCAGTACTTC,.,TRBJ2-5,16,.,TRBV27
CASSLGSQGLSNQPQHF,TGTGCCAGCAGCTTGGGTTCACAGGGTTTAAGCAATCAGCCCCAGCATTTT,.,TRBJ1-5,17,.,TRBV7-8
CASSFSSGVNGDTQYF,TGCGCCAGCAGCTTTTCGAGCGGGGTTAACGGGGATACGCAGTATTTT,TRBD2,TRBJ2-3,16,.,TRBV5-1
CSARGLAPSSTDTQYF,TGCAGTGCTAGGGGATTAGCGCCTTCTAGCACAGATACGCAGTATTTT,.,TRBJ2-3,16,.,TRBV20-1
CASSPRRGDRGFYEQYF,TGTGCCAGCAGCCCCCGTAGGGGAGACAGGGGGTTCTACGAGCAGTACTTC,TRBD1,TRBJ2-7,17,.,TRBV11-2
CASNRQNSPLHF,TGTGCCAGCAACCGCCAGAATTCACCCCTCCACTTT,.,TRBJ1-6,12,.,TRBV6-6
CASSPGLAGGKTQYF,TGTGCCAGCAGTCCCGGACTAGCGGGAGGGAAGACCCAGTACTTC,TRBD2,TRBJ2-5,15,.,TRBV6-2/TRBV6-3
CASSELQGAGTEAFF,TGTGCCAGCAGCGAGTTACAGGGGGCTGGCACTGAAGCTTTCTTT,TRBD1,TRBJ1-1,15,.,TRBV7-2
CAILRGGQETQYF,TGTGCTATACTGAGGGGTGGCCAAGAGACCCAGTACTTC,.,TRBJ2-5,13,few,TRBV28
CASSGRKGQGFSSYEQYF,TGTGCCAGCAGTGGCCGAAAGGGACAGGGGTTTAGCTCCTACGAGCAGTACTTC,TRBD1,TRBJ2-7,18,.,TRBV12-3/TRBV12-4
CASSEMGTHSYNEQFF,TGTGCCAGCAGTGAAATGGGGACACATTCCTACAATGAGCAGTTCTTC,.,TRBJ2-1,16,few,TRBV6-1
CSAGMDRGEGTQYF,TGCAGTGCCGGAATGGACAGGGGAGAAGGGACCCAGTACTTC,TRBD1,TRBJ2-5,14,few,TRBV20-1
CASSAGFYNEQFF,TGTGCCAGCAGTGCGGGTTTCTACAATGAGCAGTTCTTC,.,TRBJ2-1,13,.,TRBV7-2
CASSSGDGGDTQYF,TGTGCCAGCAGCTCCGGGGACGGCGGAGATACGCAGTATTTT,.,TRBJ2-3,14,few,TRBV7-9
CAIRGGERPYEQYF,TGTGCCATCAGGGGGGGAGAAAGACCCTACGAGCAGTACTTC,.,TRBJ2-7,14,.,TRBV10-3
CSVESSGRAYNEQFF,TGCAGCGTTGAATCAAGCGGGAGGGCCTACAATGAGCAGTTCTTC,TRBD2,TRBJ2-1,15,.,TRBV29-1
CSARGRQNQPQHF,TGCAGTGCTAGAGGTAGACAGAATCAGCCCCAGCATTTT,.,TRBJ1-5,13,.,TRBV20-1
CSARDPYVGFQYF,TGCAGTGCTAGAGATCCGTACGTCGGTTTTCAGTACTTC,.,TRBJ2-4,13,.,TRBV20-1
CASSFDRSGPEETQYF,TGCGCCAGCAGCTTTGATAGGTCAGGTCCGGAGGAGACCCAGTACTTC,.,TRBJ2-5,16,once,TRBV5-1
CSARDPLRSPLHF,TGCAGTGCTAGAGATCCCCTTAGGTCACCCCTCCACTTT,.,TRBJ1-6,13,.,TRBV20-1
CSVVWGGGYEQYF,TGCAGCGTTGTTTGGGGCGGCGGTTATGAGCAGTACTTC,.,TRBJ2-7,13,.,TRBV29-1
CASSASGVGSYNEQFF,TGCGCCAGCAGCGCAAGCGGGGTGGGCTCCTACAATGAGCAGTTCTTC,TRBD2,TRBJ2-1,16,many,TRBV5-1
CASNGGTAYNEQFF,TGCGCCAGCAACGGGGGTACAGCGTACAATGAGCAGTTCTTC,.,TRBJ2-1,14,.,TRBV5-1
CANTSGVNTEAFF,TGTGCCAACACAAGTGGGGTGAACACTGAAGCTTTCTTT,.,TRBJ1-1,13,.,TRBV2
CSARGWGGPILSSYNEQFF,TGCAGTGCTAGAGGTTGGGGGGGTCCGATCCTTAGCTCCTACAATGAGCAGTTCTTC,TRBD2,TRBJ2-1,19,.,TRBV20-1
CASSLPPAGGGQGFGETQYF,TGTGCCAGCAGCTTGCCACCGGCTGGGGGGGGACAGGGGTTCGGAGAGACCCAGTACTTC,TRBD1,TRBJ2-5,20,.,TRBV11-2